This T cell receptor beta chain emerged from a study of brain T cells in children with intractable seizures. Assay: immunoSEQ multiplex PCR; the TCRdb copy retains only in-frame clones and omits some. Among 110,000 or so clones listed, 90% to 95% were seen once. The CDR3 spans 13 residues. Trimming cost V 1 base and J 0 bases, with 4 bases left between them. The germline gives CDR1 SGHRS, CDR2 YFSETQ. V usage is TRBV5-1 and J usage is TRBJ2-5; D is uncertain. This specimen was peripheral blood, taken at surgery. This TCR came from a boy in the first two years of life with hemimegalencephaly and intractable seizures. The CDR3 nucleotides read TGCGCCAGCAGCTTGTTAGACCAAGAGACCCAGTACTTC. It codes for CASSLLDQETQYF.